These 2 T cell receptor beta chains share one sample of origin, sequenced in a study of shared clonotypes between healthy human individuals. Libraries were prepared by immunoSEQ multiplex PCR; TCRdb keeps only in-frame clonotypes and omits some of them. The sample includes under 600,000 clones, roughly 72% of them seen just once. Sequences were obtained from PBMCs. Source of these receptors: a woman between 40 and 50 years old in good health. Some clones in this sample may be carry-over from other donors' samples.

This clone was seen once. This sequence joins TRBV7-9 and TRBJ2-3; D is ambiguous. The V gene's germline CDR1 is SEHNR and CDR2 FQNEAQ (reference sequence). Trimming removed 1 base from V and 3 bases from J, with 5 bases in between. CDR3 length: 13 amino acids. In DNA, the CDR3 is TGTGCCAGCAGCTTAGAGCCAACAGATACGCAGTATTTT. This codes for CASSLEPTDTQYF.

CDR3 nucleotides: TGTGCCAGCAGTTCGACAGGTTCTAACTTCATGAACACTGAAGCTTTCTTT. Amino acids: CASSSTGSNFMNTEAFF. The rearrangement joins TRBV28 to TRBJ1-1; TRBD1 might be the D (6 bases). Germline CDR1 and CDR2: MDHEN and SYDVKM. The germline V and J ends were trimmed by 4 bases and 0 bases, with 18 bases remaining between them. CDR3 size: 17 residues.